These 14 T cell receptor beta chains came from one sample sequenced in a study of STAT5B mutations in CD4+ large granular lymphocyte leukemia. This table comes from immunoSEQ multiplex PCR, and its TCRdb copy is limited to in-frame clones, with some not included. The repertoire holds around 35,000 clones, with nearly 90% as singletons. Material for sequencing was CD4+ T cells from blood buffy coats. These receptors originate from a human donor in good health.

The genes are TRBV4-2 and TRBJ1-5, with D unclear. Germline CDR1 LGHNA, CDR2 YNFKEQ. The CDR3 runs to 13 residues. The germline V and J ends were trimmed by 0 bases and 7 bases, with 7 bases remaining between them. The CDR3 DNA is TGTGCCAGCAGCCAAGATCTATGGCAGCCCCAGCATTTT. This encodes CASSQDLWQPQHF.

The V call is TRBV6-4, the J call TRBJ2-1; 10 bases are shared with TRBD2. Per germline, CDR1 MRHNA and CDR2 SNTAGT. The CDR3 loop spans 15 amino acids. Unmatched junction bases numbered 3, after V lost 4 bases and J lost 3 bases. For the CDR3, the DNA is TGTGCCAGCAGTGCCCTAGCGGGAGTCTACAATGAGCAGTTCTTC. This encodes CASSALAGVYNEQFF.

J is TRBJ2-3 and V is TRBV19; 12 bases fit TRBD2. Looked up from germline, CDR1 is LNHDA and CDR2 is SQIVND (reference sequence). CDR3 length: 17 amino acids. V shed 4 bases and J 3 bases; nucleotides not matched to a gene: 8. Written as DNA, the CDR3 is TGTGCCAGTAGTACAAACTCACTAGCGGGAGGTACAGATACGCAGTATTTT. It specifies CASSTNSLAGGTDTQYF.

The V and J genes are TRBV27 and TRBJ1-2; TRBD1 matches 9 bases. This CDR3 comprises 12 residues. The germline gives CDR1 MNHEY, CDR2 SMNVEV (reference sequence). J was trimmed by 8 bases and V by 6 bases; bases with no gene match: 4. For the CDR3, the DNA is TGTGCCAGCAGACAGGGGGCGGGAGGCTACACCTTC. The encoded protein is CASRQGAGGYTF.

The rearrangement uses TRBV11-2 and TRBJ1-1; D ambiguous. This CDR3 has 15 residues. Trimming removed 6 bases from V and 10 bases from J, with 24 bases in between. Germline assignment: CDR1 SGHAT and CDR2 FQNNGV. CDR3 DNA: TGTGCCAGCAGTCTGACCCGCTCGGTTCAGGTCGGAGCTTTCTTT. Translation: CASSLTRSVQVGAFF.

This rearrangement joins TRBV5-5 to TRBJ2-3; 7 nucleotides agree with TRBD2. The CDR3 spans 16 residues. V was clipped by 3 bases and J by 3 bases; unmatched bases: 10. The germline CDR1 and CDR2 sequences are SGHKS and YYEKEE (reference sequence). CDR3 sequence reads: CASSSLQEGGTDTQYF. CDR3 sequence (DNA): TGTGCCAGCAGCTCCTTACAGGAGGGAGGGACAGATACGCAGTATTTT. Drawing the rest from reference TRBV5-5 and TRBJ2-3, the complete variable domain is DAGVTQSPTHLIKTRGQQVTLRCSPISGHKSVSWYQQVLGQGPQFIFQYYEKEERGRGNFPDRFSARQFPNYSSELNVNALLLGDSALYLCASSSLQEGGTDTQYFGPGTRLTVL.

There are a few counts of this clone. The chain has TRBV6-5 and TRBJ2-7, with TRBD2 matching over 15 bases. Germline V gene sequence: CDR1 MNHEY, CDR2 SVGAGI. The J segment lost 2 bases and the V segment lost 4 bases, leaving 3 bases of the junction unmatched. The CDR3 totals 16 residues. The CDR3 region is CASSSGLAGGTYEQYF. The CDR3 DNA reads TGTGCCAGCAGTTCGGGACTAGCGGGAGGAACCTACGAGCAGTACTTC.

The V gene is TRBV28, the J gene TRBJ2-4, with TRBD2 matching over 9 bases. The germline V gene encodes CDR1 MDHEN and CDR2 SYDVKM. CDR3 size: 15 residues. V gave up 4 bases and J gave up 3 bases; unmatched junction bases: 4. Written as DNA, the CDR3 is TGTGCCAGCAGTTCTAGCGGGATGGGCAAAAACATTCAGTACTTC. Its translation is CASSSSGMGKNIQYF.

The gene calls are TRBV28 and TRBJ2-7, with 11 bases identical to TRBD2. After removal of 2 bases from V and 6 bases from J, the junction contained 12 bases not matched to a gene. Germline V gene lookup returns CDR1 MDHEN and CDR2 SYDVKM. CDR3 length: 17 residues. CDR3 DNA: TGTGCCAGCAGTTTACCCCCAGGTAGCGGGAGGGGGGGCGAGCAGTACTTC. This translates into CASSLPPGSGRGGEQYF.

The genes are TRBV27 and TRBJ1-2, with D perhaps matching TRBD1 (6 bases). V gave up 5 bases and J gave up 2 bases, with 12 bases separating them. CDR3 length: 14 residues. From germline, CDR1 is MNHEY and CDR2 SMNVEV (reference sequence). CDR3 DNA sequence: TGTGCCAGCAGTCACCTACAGGGAAACTATGGCTACACCTTC. This sequence encodes CASSHLQGNYGYTF.

This clone was seen just once. The chain employs TRBV19 and TRBJ2-1; D call uncertain. V dropped 4 bases and J dropped 7 bases, with 11 bases sitting between them. Germline loops: CDR1 LNHDA, CDR2 SQIVND (reference sequence). The CDR3 loop spans 13 amino acids. As DNA, the CDR3 is TGTGCCAGTAGTACCCAAGGTGGGAATGAGCAGTTCTTC. Translated, it gives CASSTQGGNEQFF.

The V call is TRBV7-2, the J call TRBJ2-2; D might be TRBD2 (6 bases). The germline V and J ends were trimmed by 7 bases and 0 bases, with 9 bases remaining between them. The CDR3 loop spans 14 amino acids. From germline, CDR1 is SGHTA and CDR2 FQGNSA. The chain's CDR3 is CASTERANTGELFF. The CDR3 nucleotides are TGTGCCAGCACCGAGCGGGCGAACACCGGGGAGCTGTTTTTT.

The CDR3 DNA reads TGTGCCAGCAGCCTCCCCGGGGGCACTGAAGCTTTCTTT. As protein: CASSLPGGTEAFF. This rearrangement joins TRBV5-6 to TRBJ1-1, with a possible D match to TRBD1 (5 bases). Trimming shortened V by 4 bases and J by 4 bases, and 11 bases separated the two germline ends. The germline V gene has CDR1 SGHDT and CDR2 YYEEEE. This CDR3 contains 13 residues.

The chain combines TRBV9 with TRBJ2-3; D is undetermined. CDR1 and CDR2 from the germline V gene are SGDLS and YYNGEE. Trimming removed 0 bases from V and 6 bases from J, with 8 bases in between. There are 13 residues in the CDR3. CDR3 DNA sequence: TGTGCCAGCAGCGTAGAATGGAGTGATACGCAGTATTTT. Encoded protein: CASSVEWSDTQYF.